One T cell receptor beta chain is described in this entry. This clone's antigen is unknown. The record has no base qualities; no much larger clone is one base away. The source of the sample is a study of response to subunit inactivated influenza vaccine (dated by TCRdb to the late 2010s). Notes on the research overall: The study used deep quantitative T cell receptor repertoire profiling to track responses to a trivalent subunit inactivated influenza vaccine. Study-wide conclusions, independent of this receptor: According to the authors, only a limited number of new T cells may be recruited by each seasonal influenza vaccination.

V loses 8 bases at its end and J loses 4 bases; junction bases beyond the gene matches: 12. Including the terminal cysteine and phenylalanine, the CDR3 comprises 16 residues. The sequence is cut down to CDR3 DNA, 48 bases in frame from base 1. Libraries were prepared through RT-PCR. The data were produced on an Illumina HiSeq 2500. TCRdb reworked the public reads: Q25 trimming with fastp, MiXCR clone assembly, productive beta chains retained. Entries are consolidated by CDR3 protein sequence, retaining the most common genes and DNA. The sample has about 700,000 distinct CDR3 sequences on record, 15% to 19% of them singletons. The top ten constitute approximately 10% of the sample.

The TCR was taken from a man aged 45-60 years who received an inactivated influenza vaccine. Donor details come from another sample of the same person, matched by shared clones. The source was PBMCs from blood, collected 11 to 12 days after vaccination. Recombination linked TRBV12-3 or TRBV12-4 to TRBJ2-7, and 12 junction bases match TRBD1. The nucleotide sequence reads TGTGCCAGCTCGGTAACGGGACAGGGGGCCGGGTACGAGCAGTACTTC. This translates into CASSVTGQGAGYEQYF.